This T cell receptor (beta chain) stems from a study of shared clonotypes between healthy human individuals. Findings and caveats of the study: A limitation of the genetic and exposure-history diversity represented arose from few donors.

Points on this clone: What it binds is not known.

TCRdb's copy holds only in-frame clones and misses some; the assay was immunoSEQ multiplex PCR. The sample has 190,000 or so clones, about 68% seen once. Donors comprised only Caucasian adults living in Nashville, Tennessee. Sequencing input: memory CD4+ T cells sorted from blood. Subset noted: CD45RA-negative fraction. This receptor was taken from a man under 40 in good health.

CDR3 region: CASSRLAGGPDTQYF. DNA for the CDR3: TGTGCCAGCAGTCGACTAGCGGGAGGGCCAGATACGCAGTATTTT. This sequence joins TRBV2 and TRBJ2-3; TRBD2 matches at 14 bases. Trimming at V came to 5 bases and at J to 4 bases, leaving 2 bases not matched to a gene. CDR3 length equals 15 residues. The germline CDR1 and CDR2 sequences are SNHLY and FYNNEI.